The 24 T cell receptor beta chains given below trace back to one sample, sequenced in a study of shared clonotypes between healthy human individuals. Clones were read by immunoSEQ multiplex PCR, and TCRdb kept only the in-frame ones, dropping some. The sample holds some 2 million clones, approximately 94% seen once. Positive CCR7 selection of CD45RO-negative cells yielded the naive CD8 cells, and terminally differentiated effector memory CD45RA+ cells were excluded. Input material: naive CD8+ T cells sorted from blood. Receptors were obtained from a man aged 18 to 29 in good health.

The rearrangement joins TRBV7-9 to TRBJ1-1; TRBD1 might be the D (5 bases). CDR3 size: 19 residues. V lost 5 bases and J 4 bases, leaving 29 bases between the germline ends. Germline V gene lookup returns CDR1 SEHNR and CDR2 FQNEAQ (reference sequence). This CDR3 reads CASSLGTRDAELGSTEAFF. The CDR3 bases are TGTGCCAGCAGCCTAGGGACCCGGGACGCTGAACTCGGTTCCACTGAAGCTTTCTTT.

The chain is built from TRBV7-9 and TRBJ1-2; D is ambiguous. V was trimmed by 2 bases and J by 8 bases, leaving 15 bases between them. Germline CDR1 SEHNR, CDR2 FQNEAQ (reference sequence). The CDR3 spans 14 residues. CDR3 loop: CASSLPLQEWGYTF. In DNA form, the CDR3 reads TGTGCCAGCAGCTTACCGCTTCAGGAGTGGGGCTACACCTTC. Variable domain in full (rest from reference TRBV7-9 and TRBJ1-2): DTGVSQNPRHKITKRGQNVTFRCDPISEHNRLYWYRQTLGQGPEFLTYFQNEAQLEKSRLLSDRFSAERPKGSFSTLEIQRTEQGDSAMYLCASSLPLQEWGYTFGSGTRLTVV.

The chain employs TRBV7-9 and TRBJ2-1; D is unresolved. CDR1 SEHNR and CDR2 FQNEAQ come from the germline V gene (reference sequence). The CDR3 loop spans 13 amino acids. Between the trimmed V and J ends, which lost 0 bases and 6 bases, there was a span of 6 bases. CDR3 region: CASSLAGINEQFF. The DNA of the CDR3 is TGTGCCAGCAGCTTAGCGGGAATCAATGAGCAGTTCTTC.

Here the CDR3 reads CASSDPGTSGSETQYF. DNA of the CDR3: TGTGCCAGCAGTGATCCCGGGACTAGCGGGAGTGAGACCCAGTACTTC. The V gene is TRBV2, the J gene TRBJ2-5; 14 bases fit TRBD2. The length of the CDR3 is 16 residues. Germline loops: CDR1 SNHLY, CDR2 FYNNEI. V was pared by 3 bases and J by 5 bases, with 5 bases of the junction left unmatched.

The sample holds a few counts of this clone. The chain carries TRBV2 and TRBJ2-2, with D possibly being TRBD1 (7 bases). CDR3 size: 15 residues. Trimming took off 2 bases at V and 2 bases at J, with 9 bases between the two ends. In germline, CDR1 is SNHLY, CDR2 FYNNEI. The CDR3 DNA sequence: TGTGCCAGCAGTGAACAGGGGGGCAACACCGGGGAGCTGTTTTTT. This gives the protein CASSEQGGNTGELFF.

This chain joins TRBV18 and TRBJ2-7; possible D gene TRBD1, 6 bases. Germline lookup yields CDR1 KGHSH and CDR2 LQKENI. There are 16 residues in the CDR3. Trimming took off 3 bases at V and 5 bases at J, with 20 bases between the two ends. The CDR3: CASSPTDRMAVDEQYF. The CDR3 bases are TGTGCCAGCTCACCGACAGACAGGATGGCAGTGGACGAGCAGTACTTC.

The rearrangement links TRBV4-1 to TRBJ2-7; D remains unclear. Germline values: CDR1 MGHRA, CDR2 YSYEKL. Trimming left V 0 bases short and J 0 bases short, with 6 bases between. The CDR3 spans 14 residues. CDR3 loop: CASSQEANSYEQYF. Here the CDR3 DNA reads TGCGCCAGCAGCCAAGAGGCCAACTCCTACGAGCAGTACTTC.

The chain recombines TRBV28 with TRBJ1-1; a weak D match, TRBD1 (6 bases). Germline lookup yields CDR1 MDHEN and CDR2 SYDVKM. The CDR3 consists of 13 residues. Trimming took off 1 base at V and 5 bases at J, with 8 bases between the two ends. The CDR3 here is CASSLYQGTEAFF. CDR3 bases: TGTGCCAGCAGTTTATACCAGGGGACTGAAGCTTTCTTT.

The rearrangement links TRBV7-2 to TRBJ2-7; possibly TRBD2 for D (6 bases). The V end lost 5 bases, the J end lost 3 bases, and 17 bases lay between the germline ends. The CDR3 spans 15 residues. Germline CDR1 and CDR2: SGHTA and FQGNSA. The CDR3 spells CASSQPGTLIYEQYF. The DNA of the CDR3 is TGTGCCAGCAGCCAGCCCGGGACTCTTATCTACGAGCAGTACTTC.

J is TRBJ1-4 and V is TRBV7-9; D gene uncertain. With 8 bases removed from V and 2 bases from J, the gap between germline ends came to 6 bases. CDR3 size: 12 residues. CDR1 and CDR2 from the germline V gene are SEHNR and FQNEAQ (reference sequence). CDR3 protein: CASEVTNEKLFF. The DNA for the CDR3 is TGTGCCAGCGAGGTTACTAATGAAAAACTGTTTTTT. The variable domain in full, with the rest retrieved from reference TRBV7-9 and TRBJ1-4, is DTGVSQNPRHKITKRGQNVTFRCDPISEHNRLYWYRQTLGQGPEFLTYFQNEAQLEKSRLLSDRFSAERPKGSFSTLEIQRTEQGDSAMYLCASEVTNEKLFFGSGTQLSVL.

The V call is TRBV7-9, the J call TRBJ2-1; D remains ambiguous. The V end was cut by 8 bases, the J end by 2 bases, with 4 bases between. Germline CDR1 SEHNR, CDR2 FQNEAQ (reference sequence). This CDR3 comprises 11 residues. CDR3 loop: CASGTYNEQFF. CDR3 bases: TGTGCCAGCGGTACCTACAATGAGCAGTTCTTC.

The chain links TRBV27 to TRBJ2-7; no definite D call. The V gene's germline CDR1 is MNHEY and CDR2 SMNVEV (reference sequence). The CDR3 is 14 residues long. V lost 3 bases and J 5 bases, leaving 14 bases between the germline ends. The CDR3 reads CASSLNRILDEQYF. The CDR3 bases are TGTGCCAGCAGTTTGAACAGAATCCTCGACGAGCAGTACTTC.

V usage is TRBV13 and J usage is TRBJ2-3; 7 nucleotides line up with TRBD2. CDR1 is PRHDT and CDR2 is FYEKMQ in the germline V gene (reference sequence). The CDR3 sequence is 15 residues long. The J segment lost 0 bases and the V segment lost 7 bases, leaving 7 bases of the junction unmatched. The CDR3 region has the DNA TGTGCCAGCATCGAAACCGGGAGGAGCACAGATACGCAGTATTTT. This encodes CASIETGRSTDTQYF.

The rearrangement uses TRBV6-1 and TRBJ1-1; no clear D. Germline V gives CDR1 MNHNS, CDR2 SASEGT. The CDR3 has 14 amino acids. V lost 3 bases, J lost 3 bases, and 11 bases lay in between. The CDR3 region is CASSEWRADTEAFF. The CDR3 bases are TGTGCCAGCAGTGAGTGGAGGGCTGACACTGAAGCTTTCTTT.

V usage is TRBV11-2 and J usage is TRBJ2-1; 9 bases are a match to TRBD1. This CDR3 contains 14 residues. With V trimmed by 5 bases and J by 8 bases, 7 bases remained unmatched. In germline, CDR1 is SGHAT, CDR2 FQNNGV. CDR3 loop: CASSLGTGTDEQFF. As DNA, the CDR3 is TGTGCCAGCAGCCTAGGGACAGGGACCGATGAGCAGTTCTTC.

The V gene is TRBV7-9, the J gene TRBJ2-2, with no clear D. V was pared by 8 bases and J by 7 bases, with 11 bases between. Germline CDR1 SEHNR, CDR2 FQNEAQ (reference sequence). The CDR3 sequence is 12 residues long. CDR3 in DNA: TGTGCCAGCGGATTCGGCAACGGGGAGCTGTTTTTT. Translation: CASGFGNGELFF.

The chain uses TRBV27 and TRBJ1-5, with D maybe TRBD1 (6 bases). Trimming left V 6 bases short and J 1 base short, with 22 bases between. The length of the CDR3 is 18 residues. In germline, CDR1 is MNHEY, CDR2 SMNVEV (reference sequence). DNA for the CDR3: TGTGCCAGCAGCCCCTTGGGGGGGGCGGGATGGAGCAATCAGCCCCAGCATTTT. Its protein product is CASSPLGGAGWSNQPQHF.

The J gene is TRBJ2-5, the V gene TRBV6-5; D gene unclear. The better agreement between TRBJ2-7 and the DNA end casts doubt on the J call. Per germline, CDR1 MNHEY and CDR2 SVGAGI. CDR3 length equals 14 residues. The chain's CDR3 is CASSYNPVSYEQYF. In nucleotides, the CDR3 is TGTGCCAGCAGTTATAACCCGGTCTCCTACGAGCAGTACTTC.

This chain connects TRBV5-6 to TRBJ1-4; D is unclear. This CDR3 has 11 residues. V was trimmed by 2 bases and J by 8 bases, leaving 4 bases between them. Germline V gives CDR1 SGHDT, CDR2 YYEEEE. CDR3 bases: TGTGCCAGCAGCTTACAGGAAAAACTGTTTTTT. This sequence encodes CASSLQEKLFF.

The CDR3 DNA reads TGTGCCAGCAGCATAGAATTTGGGAATTCCTACGAGCAGTACTTC. Residues: CASSIEFGNSYEQYF. J is TRBJ2-7 and V is TRBV9; D is unresolved. Trimming cost V 4 bases and J 1 base, with 15 bases left between them. The CDR3 is 15 residues long. Germline V gives CDR1 SGDLS, CDR2 YYNGEE.

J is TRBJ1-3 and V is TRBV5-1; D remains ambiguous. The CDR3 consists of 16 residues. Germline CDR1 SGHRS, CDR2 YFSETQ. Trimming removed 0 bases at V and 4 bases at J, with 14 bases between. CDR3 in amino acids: CASSLALEGIGNTIYF. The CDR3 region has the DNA TGCGCCAGCAGCTTGGCCTTGGAGGGTATAGGAAACACCATATATTTT.

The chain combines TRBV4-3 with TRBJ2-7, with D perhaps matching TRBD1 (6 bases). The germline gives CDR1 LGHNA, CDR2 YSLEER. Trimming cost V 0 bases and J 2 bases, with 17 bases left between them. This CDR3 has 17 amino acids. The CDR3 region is CASSQDGGGAETYEQYF. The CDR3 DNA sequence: TGCGCCAGCAGCCAAGATGGGGGCGGAGCGGAAACCTACGAGCAGTACTTC.

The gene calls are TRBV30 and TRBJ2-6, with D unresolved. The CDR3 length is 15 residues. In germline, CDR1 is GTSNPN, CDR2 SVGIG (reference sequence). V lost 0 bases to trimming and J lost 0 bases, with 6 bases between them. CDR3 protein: CAWSVYDSGANVLTF. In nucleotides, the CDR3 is TGTGCCTGGAGTGTATACGACTCTGGGGCCAACGTCCTGACTTTC.

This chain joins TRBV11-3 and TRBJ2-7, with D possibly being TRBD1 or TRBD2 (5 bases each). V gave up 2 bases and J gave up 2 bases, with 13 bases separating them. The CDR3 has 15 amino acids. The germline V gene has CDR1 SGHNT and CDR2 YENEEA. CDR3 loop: CASSLWAGSPYEQYF. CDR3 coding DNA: TGTGCCAGCAGCTTATGGGCAGGGAGTCCCTACGAGCAGTACTTC.